This T cell receptor beta chain was sequenced during a study of human T cells and chemical hapten exposure. This clonotype was detected only a few times. Its antigen is as yet unknown. TCRdb used MiXCR to reprocess the RACE reads, holding one entry per CDR3 protein. The profile shows fewer than 95,000 distinct CDR3 sequences, approximately 10% of them singletons. Described time point: patch test 1, 2 weeks after DPC sensitization. The treatment is: therapeutic diphenylcyclopropenone sensitization with weekly scalp DPC. Whole-study findings and limits: Because all patients had alopecia, their immune responses might differ from healthy ones.

This CDR3 region has 14 residues. Trimming stripped 6 bases from V and 15 bases from J, with 24 bases between. Source: whole blood, taken in connection with sensitization to the hapten diphenylcyclopropenone (DPC). This TCR derives from a man aged 35-49 years with alopecia areata. Some clones in this sample may be carry-over from other donors' samples. The chain is built from TRBV12-3 or TRBV12-4 and TRBJ2-4; D may match TRBD1 or TRBD2 (5 bases each). The CDR3 reads CASSTTDSPGRRYF. The CDR3 bases are TGTGCCAGCAGCACAACGGACTCTCCAGGGAGAAGGTACTTC.